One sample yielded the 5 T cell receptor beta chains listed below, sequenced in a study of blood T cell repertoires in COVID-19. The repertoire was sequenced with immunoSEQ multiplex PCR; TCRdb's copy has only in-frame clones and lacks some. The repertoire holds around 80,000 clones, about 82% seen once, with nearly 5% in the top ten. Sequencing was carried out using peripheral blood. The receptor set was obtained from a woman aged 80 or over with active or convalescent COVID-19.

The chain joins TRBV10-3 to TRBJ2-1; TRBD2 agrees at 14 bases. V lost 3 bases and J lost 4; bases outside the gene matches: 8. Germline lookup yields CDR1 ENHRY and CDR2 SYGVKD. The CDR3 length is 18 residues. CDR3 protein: CAISEFTGTSGRYNEQFF. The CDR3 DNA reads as TGTGCCATCAGTGAATTCACAGGGACTAGCGGGAGATACAATGAGCAGTTCTTC.

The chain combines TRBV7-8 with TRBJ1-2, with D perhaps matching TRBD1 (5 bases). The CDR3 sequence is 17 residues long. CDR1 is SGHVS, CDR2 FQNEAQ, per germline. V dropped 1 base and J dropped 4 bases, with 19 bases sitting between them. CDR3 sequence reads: CASSLEAGPLSIYGYTF. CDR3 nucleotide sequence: TGTGCCAGCAGCTTAGAGGCGGGGCCCCTTTCAATCTATGGCTACACCTTC.

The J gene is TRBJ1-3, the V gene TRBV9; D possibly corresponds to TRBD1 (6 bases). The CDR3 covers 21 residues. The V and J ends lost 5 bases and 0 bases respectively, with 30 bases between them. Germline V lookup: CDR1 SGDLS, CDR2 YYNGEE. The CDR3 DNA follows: TGTGCCAGCAGTATCAATATTAGGGGGTCCGCGGAGACCTTCTCTGGAAACACCATATATTTT. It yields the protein CASSINIRGSAETFSGNTIYF.

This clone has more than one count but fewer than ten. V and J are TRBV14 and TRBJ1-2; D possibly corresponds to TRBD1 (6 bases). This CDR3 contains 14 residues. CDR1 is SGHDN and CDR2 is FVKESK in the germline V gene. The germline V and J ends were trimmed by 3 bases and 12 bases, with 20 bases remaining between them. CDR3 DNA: TGTGCCAGCAGCCATAACAGTGGTGGGGGCTTGGACACCTTC. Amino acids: CASSHNSGGGLDTF.

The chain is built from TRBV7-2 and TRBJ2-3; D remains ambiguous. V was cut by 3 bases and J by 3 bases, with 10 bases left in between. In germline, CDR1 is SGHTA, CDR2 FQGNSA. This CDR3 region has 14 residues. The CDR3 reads CASSFAGTTDTQYF. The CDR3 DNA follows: TGTGCCAGCAGCTTCGCCGGTACTACAGATACGCAGTATTTT.